The table lists the clone carrying this T cell receptor beta chain with a count of one. A read error may account for a junction end that differs from germline. The data derive from a study of T cells in Graves' hyperthyroidism and ophthalmopathy. Study in general: Before treatment of any kind, peripheral blood was taken at initial diagnosis.

This sample holds PBMCs from roughly 10 ml fresh peripheral blood. Using RNA transcripts as the source, TCR beta CDR3 regions were amplified. The HTBI primer set was used in a first-round RT-PCR of the TCR CDR3. TCRdb re-derived calls from the multiplex PCR reads in MiXCR, one entry per CDR3 protein. The sample yields 500,000 or so distinct CDR3 sequences, more than 15% seen once. In germline, CDR1 is MGHRA, CDR2 YSYEKL. The CDR3 totals 16 residues. This receptor was identified in a woman in her late teens or twenties with Graves' ophthalmopathy. The genes are TRBV4-1 and TRBJ1-4, with D possibly being TRBD1 (6 bases). Sequencing input: blood. The CDR3 DNA reads as TGTGCCAGCAGCCAAGATTGGACAGCCTTTAATGAAAAACTGTTTTTT. Translation: CASSQDWTAFNEKLFF.